The 2 T cell receptor beta chains reported below all come from one sample, sequenced in a study of T cell changes during pregnancy in multiple sclerosis. Measured with immunoSEQ multiplex PCR; TCRdb has only the in-frame clones, and not every one. The top ten clones hold more than 0.7% of a sample with 45,000 to 55,000 clones, 92% of them seen once. The sample here was CD4+ T cells from peripheral blood mononuclear cells, taken in the second trimester of pregnancy. Every receptor here comes from a female donor in good health, enrolled as a control in a pregnancy study.

This clone appeared a single time. The chain combines TRBV27 with TRBJ2-5; 12 nucleotides agree with TRBD2. From germline, CDR1 is MNHEY and CDR2 SMNVEV (reference sequence). The ends lost 6 bases at V and 3 bases at J; junction bases unmatched: 2. CDR3 length equals 14 residues. The CDR3 protein is CASRGLAGKETQYF. The CDR3 nucleotides read TGTGCCAGCAGGGGACTAGCGGGCAAAGAGACCCAGTACTTC.

This clone showed up just a few times. The V call is TRBV25-1, the J call TRBJ2-7; 8 nucleotides line up with TRBD2. The V gene's germline CDR1 is MGHDK and CDR2 SYGVNS. With 3 bases clipped from V and 2 bases from J, the junction kept 12 bases outside the gene matches. CDR3 length: 17 residues. The CDR3 sequence is CASSDSQGSGSPYEQYF. CDR3 sequence (DNA): TGTGCCAGCAGTGACTCTCAAGGAAGCGGGAGCCCCTACGAGCAGTACTTC.